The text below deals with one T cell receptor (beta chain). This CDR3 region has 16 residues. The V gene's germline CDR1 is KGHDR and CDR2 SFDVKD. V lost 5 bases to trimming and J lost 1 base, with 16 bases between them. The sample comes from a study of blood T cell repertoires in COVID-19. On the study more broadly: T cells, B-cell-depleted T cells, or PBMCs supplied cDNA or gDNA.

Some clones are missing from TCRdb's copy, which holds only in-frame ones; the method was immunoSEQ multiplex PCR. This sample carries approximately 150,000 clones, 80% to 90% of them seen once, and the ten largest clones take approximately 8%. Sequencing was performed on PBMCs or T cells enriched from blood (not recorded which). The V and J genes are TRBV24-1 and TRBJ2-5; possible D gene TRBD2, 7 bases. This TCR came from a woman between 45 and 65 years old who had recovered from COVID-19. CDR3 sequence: CATSGGRGGSQETQYF. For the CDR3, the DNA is TGTGCCACCAGTGGGGGAAGGGGGGGATCCCAAGAGACCCAGTACTTC.